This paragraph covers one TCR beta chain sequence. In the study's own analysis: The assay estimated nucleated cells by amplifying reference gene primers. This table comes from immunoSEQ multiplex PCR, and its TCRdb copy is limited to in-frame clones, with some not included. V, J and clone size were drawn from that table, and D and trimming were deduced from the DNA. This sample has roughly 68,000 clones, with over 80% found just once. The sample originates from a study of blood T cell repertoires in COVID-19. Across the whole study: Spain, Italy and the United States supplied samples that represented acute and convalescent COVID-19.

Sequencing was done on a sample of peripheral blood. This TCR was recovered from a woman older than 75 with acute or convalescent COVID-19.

The CDR3 region is CASGLGLAGFHEQFF. CDR3 in DNA: TGTGCCAGTGGCCTAGGACTAGCGGGGTTCCATGAGCAGTTCTTC. V usage is TRBV19 and J usage is TRBJ2-1; 12 bases match TRBD2. The germline V gene encodes CDR1 LNHDA and CDR2 SQIVND (reference sequence). CDR3 length: 15 amino acids. After removal of 8 bases from V and 8 bases from J, the junction contained 10 bases not matched to a gene.